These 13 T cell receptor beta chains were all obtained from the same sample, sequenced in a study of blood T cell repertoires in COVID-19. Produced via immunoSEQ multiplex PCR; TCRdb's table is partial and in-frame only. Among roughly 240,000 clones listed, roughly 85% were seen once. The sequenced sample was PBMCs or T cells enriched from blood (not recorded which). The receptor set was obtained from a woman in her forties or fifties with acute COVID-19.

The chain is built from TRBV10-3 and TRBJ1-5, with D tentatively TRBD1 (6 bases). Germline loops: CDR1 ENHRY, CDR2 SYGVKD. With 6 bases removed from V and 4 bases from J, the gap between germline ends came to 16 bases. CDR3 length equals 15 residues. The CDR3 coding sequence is TGTGCCATCAGCAGTCAACAGGGAACAAATCAGCCCCAGCATTTT. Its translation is CAISSQQGTNQPQHF.

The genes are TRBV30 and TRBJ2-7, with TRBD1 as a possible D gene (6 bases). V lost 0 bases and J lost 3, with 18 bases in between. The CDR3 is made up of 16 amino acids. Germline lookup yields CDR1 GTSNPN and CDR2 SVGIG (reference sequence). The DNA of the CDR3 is TGTGCCTGGAGTGTACTAAGGACAGCGACGTACTACGAGCAGTACTTC. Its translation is CAWSVLRTATYYEQYF.

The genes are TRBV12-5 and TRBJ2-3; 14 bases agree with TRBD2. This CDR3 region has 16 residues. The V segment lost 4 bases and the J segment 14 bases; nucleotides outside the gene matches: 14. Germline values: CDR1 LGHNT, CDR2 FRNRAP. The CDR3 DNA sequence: TGTGCTAGTGGTTCAGGACTAGCGGGGGGTACCCCTGCCCTGTATTTT. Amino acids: CASGSGLAGGTPALYF.

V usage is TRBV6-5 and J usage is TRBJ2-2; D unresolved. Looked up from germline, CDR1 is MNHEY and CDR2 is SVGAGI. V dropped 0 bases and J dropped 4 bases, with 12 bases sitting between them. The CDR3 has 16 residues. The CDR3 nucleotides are TGTGCCAGCAGTTACTCGTTGGGCCTGAGCACCGGGGAGCTGTTTTTT. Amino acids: CASSYSLGLSTGELFF.

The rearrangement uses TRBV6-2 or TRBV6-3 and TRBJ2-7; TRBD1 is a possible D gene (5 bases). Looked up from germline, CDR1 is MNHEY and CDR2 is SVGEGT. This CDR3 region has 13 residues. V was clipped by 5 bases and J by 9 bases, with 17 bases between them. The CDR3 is CASSPPHGARQYF. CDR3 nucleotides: TGTGCCAGCAGTCCCCCTCATGGGGCCAGGCAGTACTTC.

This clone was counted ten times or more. As DNA, the CDR3 is TGTGCCAGCAGTTTTACAGGGACCCCCAATCAGCCCCAGCATTTT. It translates to CASSFTGTPNQPQHF. This chain uses TRBV27 with TRBJ1-5; D may be TRBD1 (6 bases). CDR1 MNHEY and CDR2 SMNVEV come from the germline V gene (reference sequence). CDR3 length: 15 amino acids. With 3 bases removed from V and 3 bases from J, the gap between germline ends came to 12 bases.

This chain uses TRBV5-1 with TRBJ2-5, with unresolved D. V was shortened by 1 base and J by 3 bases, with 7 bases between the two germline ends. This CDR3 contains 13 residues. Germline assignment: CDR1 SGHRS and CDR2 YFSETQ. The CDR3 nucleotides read TGCGCCAGCAGCTTGAGTCCAGAAGAGACCCAGTACTTC. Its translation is CASSLSPEETQYF.

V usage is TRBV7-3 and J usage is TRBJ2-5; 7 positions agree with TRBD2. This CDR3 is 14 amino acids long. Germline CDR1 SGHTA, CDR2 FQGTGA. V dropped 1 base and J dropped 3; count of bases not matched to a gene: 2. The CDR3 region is CASSLMGGKETQYF. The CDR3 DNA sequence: TGTGCCAGCAGCTTAATGGGGGGGAAAGAGACCCAGTACTTC.

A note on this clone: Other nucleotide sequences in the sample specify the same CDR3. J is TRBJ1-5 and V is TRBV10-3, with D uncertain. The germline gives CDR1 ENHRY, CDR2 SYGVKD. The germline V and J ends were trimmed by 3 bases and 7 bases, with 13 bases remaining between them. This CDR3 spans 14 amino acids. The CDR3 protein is CAISDPRGGQPQHF. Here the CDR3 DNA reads TGTGCCATCAGTGATCCCCGGGGTGGCCAGCCCCAGCATTTT.

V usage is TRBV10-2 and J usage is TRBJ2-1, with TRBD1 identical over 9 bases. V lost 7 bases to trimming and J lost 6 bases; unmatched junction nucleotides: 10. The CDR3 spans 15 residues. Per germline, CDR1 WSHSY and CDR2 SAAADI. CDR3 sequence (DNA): TGCGCCAGCACTAGACAGGGGGAACCCCTCAATGAGCAGTTCTTC. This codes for CASTRQGEPLNEQFF.

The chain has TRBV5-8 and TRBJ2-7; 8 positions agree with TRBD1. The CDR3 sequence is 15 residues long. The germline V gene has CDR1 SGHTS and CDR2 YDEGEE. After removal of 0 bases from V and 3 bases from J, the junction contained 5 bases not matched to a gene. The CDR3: CASSLVGQGFYEQYF. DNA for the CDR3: TGTGCCAGCAGCTTGGTCGGACAGGGTTTCTACGAGCAGTACTTC.

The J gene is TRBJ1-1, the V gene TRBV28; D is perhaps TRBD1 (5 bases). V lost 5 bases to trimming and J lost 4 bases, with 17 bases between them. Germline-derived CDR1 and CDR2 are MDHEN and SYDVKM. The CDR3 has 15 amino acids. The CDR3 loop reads CASSTYLGRGTEAFF. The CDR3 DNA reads TGTGCCAGCAGTACCTACCTTGGAAGGGGCACTGAAGCTTTCTTT.

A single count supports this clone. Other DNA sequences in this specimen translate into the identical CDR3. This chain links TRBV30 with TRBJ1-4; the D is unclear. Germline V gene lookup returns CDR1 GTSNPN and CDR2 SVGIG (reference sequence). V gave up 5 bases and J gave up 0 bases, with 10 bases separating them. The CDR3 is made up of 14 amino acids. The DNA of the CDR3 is TGTGCCTGGTCCGGAGGAGCAACTAATGAAAAACTGTTTTTT. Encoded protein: CAWSGGATNEKLFF.